This record concerns one T cell receptor beta chain sequence. The target of this receptor is not known. The sample holds no much larger clone one base away, and base qualities are not on file. This entry belongs to a study of control samples from healthy donors and cancer patients (dated by TCRdb to about 2020). The library was obtained by the immunoSEQ multiplex PCR assay. The table comes from immuneACCESS by way of TCRdb, which keeps in-frame sequences with V and J called. Part of the clones is missing from these tables; in studies checked, under half for an unresolved V gene and the rest for unknown reasons. This sample is represented by 400,000 to 450,000 clones; around 90% of them were singletons. In total, the top ten clones hold around 6.4% of the sample. V is clipped by 1 base and J by 3 bases, and the sequence between their germline boundaries is 6 bases long. Based on the germline V gene (reference sequence), the CDR1 and CDR2 sequences are LNHDA and SQIVND. The CDR3 spans 13 residues, from the cysteine through the phenylalanine. Only CDR3 DNA is held: 39 bases, read in frame from base 1.

Sequences were obtained from PBMCs. The receptor was derived from a man aged 40-49 years with head and neck cancer. The sequence links TRBV19 to TRBJ1-1, with the D gene not clear enough to name. The sequenced DNA is TGTGCCAGTAGTATAGTCCGGGACACTGAAGCTTTCTTT. Its amino acids are CASSIVRDTEAFF.